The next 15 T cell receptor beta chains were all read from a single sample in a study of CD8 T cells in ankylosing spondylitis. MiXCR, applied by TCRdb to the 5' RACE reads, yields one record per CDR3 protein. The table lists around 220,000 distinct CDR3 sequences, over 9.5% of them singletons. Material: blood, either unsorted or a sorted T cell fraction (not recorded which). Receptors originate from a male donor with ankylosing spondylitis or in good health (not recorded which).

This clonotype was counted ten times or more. CDR3 bases: TGTGCCTGGAGTGCGGAGACCCAGTACTTC. This sequence encodes CAWSAETQYF. The chain recombines TRBV30 with TRBJ2-5; D remains unclear. Germline CDR1 and CDR2: GTSNPN and SVGIG (reference sequence). This CDR3 has 10 amino acids. The V and J ends lost 1 base and 5 bases respectively, with 2 bases between them.

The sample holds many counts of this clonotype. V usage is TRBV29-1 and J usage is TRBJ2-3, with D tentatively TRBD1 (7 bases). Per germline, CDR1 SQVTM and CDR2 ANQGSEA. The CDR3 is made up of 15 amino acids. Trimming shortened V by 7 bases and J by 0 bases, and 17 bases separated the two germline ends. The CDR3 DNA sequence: TGCAGCGCCGCCCCCCAGGGGGGAAGCACAGATACGCAGTATTTT. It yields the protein CSAAPQGGSTDTQYF.

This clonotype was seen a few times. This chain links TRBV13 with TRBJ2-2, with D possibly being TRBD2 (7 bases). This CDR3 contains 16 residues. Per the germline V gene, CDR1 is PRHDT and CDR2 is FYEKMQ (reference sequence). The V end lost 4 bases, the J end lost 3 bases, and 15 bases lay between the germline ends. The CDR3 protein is CASSSPRGADTGELFF. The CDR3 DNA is TGTGCCAGCAGCTCCCCCCGGGGGGCGGACACCGGGGAGCTGTTTTTT.

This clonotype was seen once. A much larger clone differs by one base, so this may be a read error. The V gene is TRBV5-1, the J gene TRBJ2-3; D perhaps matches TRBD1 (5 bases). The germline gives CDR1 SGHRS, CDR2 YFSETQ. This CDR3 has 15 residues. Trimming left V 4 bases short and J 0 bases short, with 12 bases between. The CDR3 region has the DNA TGCGCCAGCAGCATAGACAGACCGAGCACAGATACGCAGTATTTT. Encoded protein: CASSIDRPSTDTQYF.

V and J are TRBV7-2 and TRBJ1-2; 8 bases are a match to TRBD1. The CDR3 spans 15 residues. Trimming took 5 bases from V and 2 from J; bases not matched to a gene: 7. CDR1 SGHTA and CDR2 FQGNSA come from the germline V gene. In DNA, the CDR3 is TGTGCCAGCAGCCACCGGGACAGGAAGAACTATGGCTACACCTTC. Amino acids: CASSHRDRKNYGYTF.

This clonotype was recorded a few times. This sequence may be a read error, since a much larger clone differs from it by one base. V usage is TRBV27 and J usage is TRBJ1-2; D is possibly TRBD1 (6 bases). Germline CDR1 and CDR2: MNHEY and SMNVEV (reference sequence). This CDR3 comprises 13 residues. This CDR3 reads CASSFGQFYGYPF. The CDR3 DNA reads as TGTGCCAGCAGTTTCGGACAGTTCTATGGCTACCCCTTC.

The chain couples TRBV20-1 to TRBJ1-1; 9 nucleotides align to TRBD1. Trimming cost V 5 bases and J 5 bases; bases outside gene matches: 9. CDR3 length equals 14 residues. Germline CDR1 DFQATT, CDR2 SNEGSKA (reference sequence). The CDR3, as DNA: TGCAGTGCTCCTAGACAGGGGGGCAGGACTGAAGCTTTCTTT. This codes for CSAPRQGGRTEAFF.

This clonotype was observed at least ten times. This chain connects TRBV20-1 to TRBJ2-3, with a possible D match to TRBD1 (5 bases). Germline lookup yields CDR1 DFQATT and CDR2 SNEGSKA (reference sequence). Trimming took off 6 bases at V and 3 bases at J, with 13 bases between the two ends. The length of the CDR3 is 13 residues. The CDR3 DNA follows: TGCAGTGCGCCAGGGATTTCAACAGATACGCAGTATTTT. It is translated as CSAPGISTDTQYF.

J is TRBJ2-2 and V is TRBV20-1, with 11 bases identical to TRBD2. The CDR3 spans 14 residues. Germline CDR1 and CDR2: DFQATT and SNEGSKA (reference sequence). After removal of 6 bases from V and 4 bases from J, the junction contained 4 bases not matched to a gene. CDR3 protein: CSAVAGGATGELFF. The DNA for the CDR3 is TGCAGTGCAGTAGCGGGGGGGGCCACCGGGGAGCTGTTTTTT.

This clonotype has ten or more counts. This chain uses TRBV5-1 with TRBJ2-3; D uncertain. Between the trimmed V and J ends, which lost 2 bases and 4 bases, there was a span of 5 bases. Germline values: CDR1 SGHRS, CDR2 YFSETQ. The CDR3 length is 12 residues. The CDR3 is CASSFRADTQYF. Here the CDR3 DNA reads TGCGCCAGCAGCTTCCGAGCAGATACGCAGTATTTT.

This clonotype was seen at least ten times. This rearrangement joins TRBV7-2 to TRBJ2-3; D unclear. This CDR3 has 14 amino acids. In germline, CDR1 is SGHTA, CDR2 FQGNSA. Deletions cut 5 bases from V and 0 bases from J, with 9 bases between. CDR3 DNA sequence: TGTGCCAGCAGCCAGCTACAGAGCACAGATACGCAGTATTTT. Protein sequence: CASSQLQSTDTQYF.

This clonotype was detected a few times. The CDR3: CASSLRGASGGYNEQFF. In DNA, the CDR3 is TGTGCCAGCAGCCTACGTGGGGCTAGCGGGGGGTACAATGAGCAGTTCTTC. This chain joins TRBV7-3 and TRBJ2-1; 11 bases map to TRBD2. The germline gives CDR1 SGHTA, CDR2 FQGTGA. J lost 4 bases, V lost 5 bases, and 10 bases had no gene match. The CDR3 runs 17 residues.

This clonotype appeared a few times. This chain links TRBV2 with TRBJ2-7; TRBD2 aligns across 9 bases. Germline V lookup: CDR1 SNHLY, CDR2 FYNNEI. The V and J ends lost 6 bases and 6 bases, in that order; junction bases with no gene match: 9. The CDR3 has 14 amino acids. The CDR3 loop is CASSSASGVAEQYF. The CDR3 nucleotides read TGTGCCAGCAGCTCGGCTAGCGGGGTCGCCGAGCAGTACTTC.

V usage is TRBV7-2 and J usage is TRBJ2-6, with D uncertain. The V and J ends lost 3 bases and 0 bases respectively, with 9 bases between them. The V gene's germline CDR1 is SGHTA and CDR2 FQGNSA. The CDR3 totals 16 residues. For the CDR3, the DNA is TGTGCCAGCAGCTTCCGGGCCTACTCTGGGGCCAACGTCCTGACTTTC. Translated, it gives CASSFRAYSGANVLTF.

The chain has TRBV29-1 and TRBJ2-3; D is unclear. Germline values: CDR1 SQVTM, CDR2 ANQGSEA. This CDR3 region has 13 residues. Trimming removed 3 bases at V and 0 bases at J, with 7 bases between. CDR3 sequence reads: CSVETLSTDTQYF. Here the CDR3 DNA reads TGCAGCGTTGAGACCTTAAGCACAGATACGCAGTATTTT.